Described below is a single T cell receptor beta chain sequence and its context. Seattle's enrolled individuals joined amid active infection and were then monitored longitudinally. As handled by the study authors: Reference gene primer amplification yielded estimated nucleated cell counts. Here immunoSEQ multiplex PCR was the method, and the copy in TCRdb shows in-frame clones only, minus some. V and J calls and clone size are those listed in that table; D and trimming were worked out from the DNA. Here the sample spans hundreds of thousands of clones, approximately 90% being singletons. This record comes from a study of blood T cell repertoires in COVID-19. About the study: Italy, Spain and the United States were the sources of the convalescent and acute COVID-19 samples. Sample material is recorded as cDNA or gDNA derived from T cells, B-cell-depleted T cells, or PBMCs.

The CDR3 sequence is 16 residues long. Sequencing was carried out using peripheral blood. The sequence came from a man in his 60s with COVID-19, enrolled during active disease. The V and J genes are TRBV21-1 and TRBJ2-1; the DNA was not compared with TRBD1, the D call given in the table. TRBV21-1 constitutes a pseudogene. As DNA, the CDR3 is TGTGCCAGCAGCAAAGATCACAGGAGCTCCTACAATGAGCAGTTCTTC. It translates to CASSKDHRSSYNEQFF.